These 23 T cell receptor beta chains came from one sample sequenced in a study of post-analysis software for immune sequencing data (dated by TCRdb to 2014 to 2015). Preparation of the library involved PCR. The sequencer was an Illumina HiSeq 2500. To reduce PCR and sequencing biases, unique molecular identifiers were built into the TCR beta cDNA libraries. Clones were called with MiXCR by TCRdb after fastp trimmed the public reads at Q25, and only in-frame beta chains were retained. Each record represents a unique CDR3 protein, reported with the most common genes and DNA among its rows. Across this sample there are hundreds of thousands of distinct CDR3 sequences, with approximately 59% seen only once. About 10% of the sample is taken by the ten largest. Results the study describes overall, beyond this receptor: Patients showed significantly higher frequencies than controls for roughly five TRBV segments, among them TRBV5-6, TRBV5-1 and TRBV20-1.

These receptors have no identified antigens. The sequenced sample was blood. The receptors come from a girl between 2 and 10 years old with multiple sclerosis.

This sequence joins TRBV2 and TRBJ2-1; TRBD2 matches at 7 bases. J gave up 4 bases and V 7 bases, and 4 bases lay outside the gene matches. The CDR3 length is 13 residues. Germline CDR1 reads SNHLY; CDR2 reads FYNNEI. Here the CDR3 DNA reads TGTGCCAGCACAGCGGGGATTTACAATGAGCAGTTCTTC. It translates to CASTAGIYNEQFF.

The V gene is TRBV27, the J gene TRBJ2-1; maybe TRBD2 (5 bases). The germline V gene has CDR1 MNHEY and CDR2 SMNVEV (reference sequence). The CDR3 totals 17 residues. V gave up 6 bases and J gave up 5 bases, with 23 bases separating them. As DNA, the CDR3 is TGTGCCAGCAGACTAACTTATGAGAGGGCAAGCAACAATGAGCAGTTCTTC. Translation: CASRLTYERASNNEQFF.

The chain couples TRBV4-3 to TRBJ2-6, with 7 bases fitting TRBD2. Germline CDR1 LGHNA, CDR2 YSLEER. The CDR3 totals 18 residues. The J segment lost 4 bases and the V segment lost 1 base, leaving 10 bases of the junction unmatched. The CDR3 sequence is CASSQVAVGGGGANVLTF. Written as DNA, the CDR3 is TGCGCCAGCAGCCAAGTCGCCGTGGGCGGGGGAGGGGCCAACGTCCTGACTTTC.

V is TRBV20-1 and J is TRBJ2-5; 8 bases agree with TRBD2. V was pared by 3 bases and J by 4 bases, with 7 bases of the junction left unmatched. Germline CDR1 reads DFQATT; CDR2 reads SNEGSKA (reference sequence). The CDR3 extends over 14 amino acids. The CDR3 DNA is TGCAGTGCTAGTACGGGAGGGCCGGGAGAGACCCAGTACTTC. Residues: CSASTGGPGETQYF.

This clonotype was picked up one time. The chain couples TRBV7-6 to TRBJ1-2, with D possibly TRBD1 on 6 matching bases. The CDR3 has 15 residues. The V and J ends lost 5 bases and 5 bases respectively, with 18 bases between them. Per the germline V gene, CDR1 is SGHVS and CDR2 is FNYEAQ. The chain's CDR3 is CASSPRRGAIYGYTF. Written as DNA, the CDR3 is TGTGCCAGCAGCCCCAGACGGGGGGCCATATATGGCTACACCTTC. Drawing the rest from reference TRBV7-6 and TRBJ1-2, the complete variable domain is GAGVSQSPRYKVTKRGQDVALRCDPISGHVSLYWYRQALGQGPEFLTYFNYEAQQDKSGLPNDRFSAERPEGSISTLTIQRTEQRDSAMYRCASSPRRGAIYGYTFGSGTRLTVV.

This chain uses TRBV9 with TRBJ2-1; TRBD2 matches 12 bases. J gave up 0 bases and V 2 bases, and 6 bases lay outside the gene matches. The CDR3 consists of 18 residues. Per the germline V gene, CDR1 is SGDLS and CDR2 is YYNGEE. CDR3 residues: CASSVGTSGSLSYNEQFF. The CDR3 nucleotides are TGTGCCAGCAGCGTGGGGACTAGCGGGTCCCTCTCCTACAATGAGCAGTTCTTC.

The chain is built from TRBV6-2 or TRBV6-3 and TRBJ2-1, with a weak D call TRBD1 (5 bases). V was trimmed by 7 bases and J by 8 bases, leaving 12 bases between them. Germline V gene sequence: CDR1 MNHEY, CDR2 SVGEGT. This CDR3 is built from 12 residues. CDR3 nucleotides: TGTGCCAGCAAGGCAGGGAACGATGAGCAGTTCTTC. Translating it yields CASKAGNDEQFF.

This clonotype has a handful of counts. The V call is TRBV29-1, the J call TRBJ2-7; 11 bases align to TRBD1. Germline CDR1 SQVTM, CDR2 ANQGSEA. The CDR3 has 13 amino acids. Unmatched junction bases numbered 5, after V lost 5 bases and J lost 5 bases. The CDR3 bases are TGCAGCGTTCACCGGACAGGGGGCGACGAGCAGTACTTC. Encoded protein: CSVHRTGGDEQYF.

V usage is TRBV11-2 and J usage is TRBJ2-1; perhaps D is TRBD1 or TRBD2 (6 bases each). CDR3 length: 16 residues. Germline-derived CDR1 and CDR2 are SGHAT and FQNNGV. Trimming pared 4 bases from V and 0 bases from J, leaving 13 bases between. The DNA of the CDR3 is TGTGCCAGCAGCTCAATAGCGGACAGCTCCTACAATGAGCAGTTCTTC. Translation gives CASSSIADSSYNEQFF.

J is TRBJ2-7 and V is TRBV4-1; the match to TRBD2 covers 12 bases. The CDR3 totals 15 residues. Looked up from germline, CDR1 is MGHRA and CDR2 is YSYEKL. The V gene end was trimmed by 1 base and the J gene end by 6 bases; junction bases not matched to a gene: 4. Here the CDR3 DNA reads TGCGCCAGCAGCCAAGGAACTAGCGGGAGGCTCGAGCAGTACTTC. Protein sequence: CASSQGTSGRLEQYF.

This rearrangement joins TRBV5-1 to TRBJ2-7; 7 nucleotides agree with TRBD1. V was pared by 5 bases and J by 6 bases, with 17 bases of the junction left unmatched. Germline V gene sequence: CDR1 SGHRS, CDR2 YFSETQ. The CDR3 is 16 residues long. CDR3 nucleotide sequence: TGCGCCAGCAGACCCGTTGGGACAGTCGGACGGGGCGAGCAGTACTTC. As protein: CASRPVGTVGRGEQYF.

On this clonotype: A read error may produce the germline difference seen at one junction end. V usage is TRBV7-7 and J usage is TRBJ2-5; no clear D gene. CDR1 is SSHAT and CDR2 is FNYEAQ in the germline V gene (reference sequence). The CDR3 covers 14 residues. Written as DNA, the CDR3 is TGTGCTAGCAGCTTAGGGAACGGACCCAATGAGCAGTACTTC. The encoded protein is CASSLGNGPNEQYF.

The chain has TRBV11-2 and TRBJ2-7; 8 bases fit TRBD1. Trimming removed 2 bases from V and 2 bases from J; junction bases left unmatched: 11. Germline values: CDR1 SGHAT, CDR2 FQNNGV. The CDR3 has 17 residues. The CDR3 nucleotides read TGTGCCAGCAGCTTATACCCGACAGGGGCAAAGGCCTACGAGCAGTACTTC. Its protein product is CASSLYPTGAKAYEQYF.

The V and J genes are TRBV29-1 and TRBJ2-7; TRBD1 might be the D (7 bases). CDR3 size: 13 residues. Germline loops: CDR1 SQVTM, CDR2 ANQGSEA. The germline V and J ends were trimmed by 0 bases and 6 bases, with 12 bases remaining between them. The CDR3 protein is CSVEEQGGSEQYF. The DNA of the CDR3 is TGCAGCGTTGAAGAGCAGGGGGGAAGCGAGCAGTACTTC.

The chain recombines TRBV7-2 with TRBJ2-1; no clear D. Deletions cut 5 bases from V and 10 bases from J, with 9 bases between. This CDR3 spans 11 amino acids. Germline CDR1 is SGHTA and CDR2 is FQGNSA. The DNA for the CDR3 is TGTGCCAGCAGCCGACCCGGGGAGCAGTTCTTC. Amino acids: CASSRPGEQFF.

The rearrangement joins TRBV29-1 to TRBJ2-4, with 14 bases aligning to TRBD2. Per germline, CDR1 SQVTM and CDR2 ANQGSEA. This CDR3 comprises 16 residues. V lost 6 bases and J lost 1; bases outside the gene matches: 5. The CDR3, as DNA: TGCAGCGTGACTAGCGGGAGGGCCGGGGCCAAAAACATTCAGTACTTC. It encodes CSVTSGRAGAKNIQYF.

The chain uses TRBV6-5 and TRBJ2-1, with 10 bases identical to TRBD2. The CDR3 contains 16 residues. Trimming took 3 bases from V and 7 from J; bases not matched to a gene: 9. The V gene's germline CDR1 is MNHEY and CDR2 SVGAGI. The CDR3 here is CASSYYQRGGPNEQFF. CDR3 coding DNA: TGTGCCAGCAGTTATTATCAGCGGGGGGGCCCTAATGAGCAGTTCTTC.

This sequence joins TRBV5-1 and TRBJ2-7; TRBD1 is a possible D gene (6 bases). Germline loops: CDR1 SGHRS, CDR2 YFSETQ. This CDR3 is built from 14 residues. Trimming took 3 bases from V and 2 from J, leaving 12 bases between them. The CDR3 region is CASSWRQETYEQYF. CDR3 DNA: TGCGCCAGCAGCTGGCGACAGGAAACCTACGAGCAGTACTTC.

V and J are TRBV20-1 and TRBJ1-2, with a possible D match to TRBD1 (6 bases). V lost 1 base, J lost 8 bases, and 14 bases lay in between. The CDR3 covers 13 residues. Germline V gene lookup returns CDR1 DFQATT and CDR2 SNEGSKA (reference sequence). DNA of the CDR3: TGCAGTGCTAGAGGGGGGGGGCGCCAGGGCTACACCTTC. Encoded protein: CSARGGGRQGYTF.

Notes on this clonotype: Given a much more abundant clone one base away, this may be a read error. This chain uses TRBV12-3 or TRBV12-4 with TRBJ2-1; no definite D call. V lost 5 bases, J lost 8 bases, and 4 bases lay in between. The CDR3 totals 10 residues. CDR3 nucleotides: TGTGCCAGCAGTGGCCATGAGCAGTTCTTC. Residues: CASSGHEQFF.

This clonotype was seen a handful of times. The gene calls are TRBV29-1 and TRBJ1-2, with 9 nucleotides matching TRBD1. The CDR3 covers 13 residues. V trimming: 6 bases; J trimming: 7 bases; junction bases outside the gene matches: 9. Germline CDR1 is SQVTM and CDR2 is ANQGSEA. In DNA form, the CDR3 reads TGCAGCGTGTACCAACAGGGGGCGGCTGGCTACACCTTC. It is translated as CSVYQQGAAGYTF.

This clonotype was observed a handful of times. The rearrangement joins TRBV5-1 to TRBJ2-4; D tentatively fits TRBD1 or TRBD2 (5 bases each). This CDR3 has 15 residues. Germline CDR1 is SGHRS and CDR2 is YFSETQ. The V end lost 1 base, the J end lost 8 bases, and 16 bases lay between the germline ends. The CDR3 nucleotides are TGCGCCAGCAGCTTGACGACGACGGTGGGGGACATTCAGTACTTC. This encodes CASSLTTTVGDIQYF.

This chain joins TRBV12-3 or TRBV12-4 and TRBJ2-6, with D maybe TRBD2 (5 bases). The CDR3 is 17 residues long. Trimming pared 5 bases from V and 0 bases from J, leaving 14 bases between. The CDR3 DNA reads as TGTGCCAGCAGTCCCCCCTCGGGGAACTCTGGGGCCAACGTCCTGACTTTC. It specifies CASSPPSGNSGANVLTF.